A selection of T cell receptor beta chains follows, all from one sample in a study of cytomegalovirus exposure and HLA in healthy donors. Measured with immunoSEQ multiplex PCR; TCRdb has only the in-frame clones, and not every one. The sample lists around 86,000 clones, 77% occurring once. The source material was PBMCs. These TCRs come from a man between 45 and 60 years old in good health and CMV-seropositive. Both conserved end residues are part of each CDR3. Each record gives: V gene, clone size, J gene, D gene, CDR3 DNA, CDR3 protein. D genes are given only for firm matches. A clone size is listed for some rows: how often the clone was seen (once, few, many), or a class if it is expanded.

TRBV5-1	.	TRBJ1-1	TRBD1	TGCGCCAGCAGCGGGAGACAGGGTCTGACTGAAGCTTTCTTT	CASSGRQGLTEAFF
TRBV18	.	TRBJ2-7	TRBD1	TGTGCCAGCTCACCGGGACAGGTTTCTGTTTACGAGCAGTACTTC	CASSPGQVSVYEQYF
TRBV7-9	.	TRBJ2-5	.	TGTGCCAGCAGCTCCCAGACAGTTACGGAGACCCAGTACTTC	CASSSQTVTETQYF
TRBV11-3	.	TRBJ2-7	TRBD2	TGTGCCAGCAGCTTAATGTCGTGGGAGGGAGGCTCCTACGAGCAGTACTTC	CASSLMSWEGGSYEQYF
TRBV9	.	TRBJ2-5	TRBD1	TGTGCCAGCAGCGCCGACACAGGGGGCTTGGAGACCCAGTACTTC	CASSADTGGLETQYF
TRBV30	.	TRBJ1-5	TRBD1	TGTGCCTGCTCCGACGGGACAGGTAATCAGCCCCAGCATTTT	CACSDGTGNQPQHF
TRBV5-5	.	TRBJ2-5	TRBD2	TGTGCCAGCAGCTCAACTAGCGGCCAAGAGACCCAGTACTTC	CASSSTSGQETQYF
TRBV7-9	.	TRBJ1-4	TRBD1	TGTGCCAGCAGCCACACGGACAGGAACGGTGAAAAACTGTTTTTT	CASSHTDRNGEKLFF
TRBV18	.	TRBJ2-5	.	TGTGCCAGCTCATTTCCGACAGGTACGCAGCAAGAGACCCAGTACTTC	CASSFPTGTQQETQYF
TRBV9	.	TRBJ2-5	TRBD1	TGTGCCAGCAGCCCGCGGACAGGGGCAGTCATCCAAGAGACCCAGTACTTC	CASSPRTGAVIQETQYF
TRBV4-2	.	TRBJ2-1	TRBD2	TGTGCCAGCAGCCAAGAAGCGGGAACTGAGCAGTTCTTC	CASSQEAGTEQFF
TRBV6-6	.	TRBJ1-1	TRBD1	TGTGCCAGCAACATCCCCCCGGGACAGGACCCTGAAGCTTTCTTT	CASNIPPGQDPEAFF
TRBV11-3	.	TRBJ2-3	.	TGTGCCAGCAGCGGCCCCCCCTTCGGGCAGACGGAGGGCACAGATACGCAGTATTTT	CASSGPPFGQTEGTDTQYF
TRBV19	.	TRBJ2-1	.	TGTGCCAGTAGTATAAGCTGGGCTACCAATGAGCAGTTCTTC	CASSISWATNEQFF
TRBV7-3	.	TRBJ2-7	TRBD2	TGTGCCAGCAGCCCCAGCGGGGGACCCTCCGAGCAGTACTTC	CASSPSGGPSEQYF
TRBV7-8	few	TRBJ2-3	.	TGTGCCAGCAGCTTAGTTCTTAGTGCACAGATTATGGGAGATACGCAGTATTTT	CASSLVLSAQIMGDTQYF
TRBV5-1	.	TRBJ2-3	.	TGCGCCAGCAGCAGGTGGGCTAGCACAGATACGCAGTATTTT	CASSRWASTDTQYF
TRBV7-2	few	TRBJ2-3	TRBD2	TGTGCCACTATGCCGGGACTAGCAACAGATACGCAGTATTTT	CATMPGLATDTQYF
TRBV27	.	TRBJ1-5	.	TGTGCCAGCAGCGAGGCGATACAACGTATACCCCAGCATTTT	CASSEAIQRIPQHF
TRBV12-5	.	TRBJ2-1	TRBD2	TGTGCTAGTGCCTTCGGACTAGCGGGAGGGACTGAGCAGTTCTTC	CASAFGLAGGTEQFF
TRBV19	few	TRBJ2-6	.	TGTGCCAGTAGTGCTCAGGGGATTGCAGGGGCCAACGGCCTGACTTTC	CASSAQGIAGANGLTF
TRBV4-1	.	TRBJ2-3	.	TGCGCCAGCAGCCAAGATCTCGGATTTCTGCGGAAAACTAGCACAGATACGCAGTATTTT	CASSQDLGFLRKTSTDTQYF
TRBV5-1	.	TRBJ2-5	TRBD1	TGCGCCAGCAGCTTTCAGGGGGCCCAAGAGACCCAGTACTTC	CASSFQGAQETQYF
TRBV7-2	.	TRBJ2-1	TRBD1	TGTGCCAGCAAAAATACAGGGGATCCGAGTGAGCAGTTCTTC	CASKNTGDPSEQFF
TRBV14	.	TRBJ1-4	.	TGTGCCAGCAGCCTGACAGGAAGAAGTGAAAAACTGTTTTTT	CASSLTGRSEKLFF
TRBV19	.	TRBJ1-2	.	TGTGCCAGTAGTATGTCGCAGGGGCTCTATGGCTACACCTTC	CASSMSQGLYGYTF
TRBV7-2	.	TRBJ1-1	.	TGTGCCAGCAGCTTGACAGGGAACACTGAAGCTTTCTTT	CASSLTGNTEAFF
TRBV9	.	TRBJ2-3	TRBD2	TGTGCCAGCAGCCAGCCTAGCGGGAGTGCAGATACGCAGTATTTT	CASSQPSGSADTQYF
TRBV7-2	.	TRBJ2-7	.	TGTGCCAGCAGGGGTAGCGGCCTTAATCGCGAGCAGTACTTC	CASRGSGLNREQYF
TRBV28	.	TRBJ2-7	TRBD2	TGTGCCAGCAGTTTGAGGATTAGCGGGAGGGTATCCTACGAGCAGTACTTC	CASSLRISGRVSYEQYF
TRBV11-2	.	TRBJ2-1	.	TGTGCCAGCAGCTTAGATTTGGCACCCAACAATGAGCAGTTCTTC	CASSLDLAPNNEQFF
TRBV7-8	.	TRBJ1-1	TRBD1	TGTGCCAGCAGCCCAGGACAGGGAAACACTGAAGCTTTCTTT	CASSPGQGNTEAFF
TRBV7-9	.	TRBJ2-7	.	TGTGCCGGCAGACGTGAGGGGGCCTACGAGCAGTACTTC	CAGRREGAYEQYF
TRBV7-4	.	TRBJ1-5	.	TGTGCCAGCAGACGCCCTCAACAGAGACCTTATAGCAATCAGCCCCAGCATTTT	CASRRPQQRPYSNQPQHF
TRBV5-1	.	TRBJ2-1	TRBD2	TGCGCCAGCAGAGGGAGCGGGAGTGGGAATGAGCAGTTCTTC	CASRGSGSGNEQFF
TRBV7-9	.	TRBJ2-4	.	TGTGCCAGCACCTACGGCGGTGCCAAAAACATTCAGTACTTC	CASTYGGAKNIQYF
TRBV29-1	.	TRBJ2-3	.	TGCAGCGTTGGGGAGACCCGTCCGTGGTATTTT	CSVGETRPWYF
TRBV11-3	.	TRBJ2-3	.	TGTGCCAGCAGCTTAGCCCGGGGGTCAGATACGCAGTATTTT	CASSLARGSDTQYF
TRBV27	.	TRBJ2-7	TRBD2	TGTGCCAGCAGTCCTAGCGGGCCTTCCTACGAGCAGTACTTC	CASSPSGPSYEQYF
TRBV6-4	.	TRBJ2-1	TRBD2	TGTGCCAGCAGTGACTCGGTTGCTAGCGGGGGAGGGAAGCAGTTCTTC	CASSDSVASGGGKQFF
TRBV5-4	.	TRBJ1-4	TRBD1	TGTGCCAGCAGCTTACAACAGGGGAATAATGAAAAACTGTTTTTT	CASSLQQGNNEKLFF
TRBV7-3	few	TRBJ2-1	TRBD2	TGTGCCAGCAGCTTAGGACTAGCGGGGGACAATGAGCAGTTCTTC	CASSLGLAGDNEQFF
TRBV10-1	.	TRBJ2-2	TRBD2	TGCGCCAGCAGCCCGCAGTATCGCGGGAGGGGGGCCGGGGAGCTGTTTTTT	CASSPQYRGRGAGELFF
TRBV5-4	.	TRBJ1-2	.	TGTGCCAGCAGCTTGGGAGTCGGACAGATTTCTACTAACTATGGCTACACCTTC	CASSLGVGQISTNYGYTF
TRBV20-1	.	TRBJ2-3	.	TGCAGTGCTAGAGCTTTGGATACGCAGTATTTT	CSARALDTQYF
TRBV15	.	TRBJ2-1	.	TGTGCCACCAGCAGAGATCGTGCCTACAATGAGCAGTTCTTC	CATSRDRAYNEQFF
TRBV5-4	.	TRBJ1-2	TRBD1	TGTGCCAGCAGCTTGGTTGGGACAGGGTCGAACTATGGCTACACCTTC	CASSLVGTGSNYGYTF
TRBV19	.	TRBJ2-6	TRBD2	TGTGCCAGTAATACCGGGGGGGCTGGGGCCAACGGCCTGACTTTC	CASNTGGAGANGLTF
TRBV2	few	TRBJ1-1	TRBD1	TGTGCCAGCAGTACTAACAGGGGAAACACTGAAGCTTTCTTT	CASSTNRGNTEAFF
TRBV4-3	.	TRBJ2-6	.	TGCGCCAGCAGCCAAGAATGGACAAGAACTGGGGCCAACGGCCTGACTTTC	CASSQEWTRTGANGLTF
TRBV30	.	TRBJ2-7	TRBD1	TGTGCCTGCTCTGGGGACAGGGGCACCTACGAGCAGTACTTC	CACSGDRGTYEQYF
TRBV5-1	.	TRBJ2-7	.	TGCGCCAGCAGCTCTTCCTCCTACGAGCAGTACTTC	CASSSSSYEQYF
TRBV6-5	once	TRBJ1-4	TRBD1	TGTGCCAGCAGTGACAGGGGGAATGAAAAACTGTTTTTT	CASSDRGNEKLFF
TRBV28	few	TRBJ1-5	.	TGTGCCACTGGAATCGGGACATCTAATCAGCCCCAGCATTTT	CATGIGTSNQPQHF
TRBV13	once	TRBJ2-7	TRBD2	TGTGCCAGCAGCTTGGGAGGGCCTTTAGACGAGCAGTACTTC	CASSLGGPLDEQYF
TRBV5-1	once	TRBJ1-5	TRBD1	TGCGCCAGCAGGGACAGGTGGAATAGCAATCAGCCCCAGCATTTT	CASRDRWNSNQPQHF
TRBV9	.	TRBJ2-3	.	TGTGCCAGCACCCCACTCCCGAGCGGTACGCAGTATTTT	CASTPLPSGTQYF
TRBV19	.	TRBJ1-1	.	TGTGCCAGTAGCCCTCAAACAAGCAGGAGCGGGGCTGAAGCTTTCTTT	CASSPQTSRSGAEAFF
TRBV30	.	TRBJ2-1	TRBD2	TGTGCTTTGAGGAGGGCGGGAGGAGGCGAGCAGTTCTTC	CALRRAGGGEQFF
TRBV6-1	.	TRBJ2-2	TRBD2	TGTGCCGGTGGGACTAGCGGGGGGGACACCGGGGAGCTGTTTTTT	CAGGTSGGDTGELFF